The clone carrying this TCR beta chain was counted only a few times. The data originate from a study of cytomegalovirus exposure and HLA in healthy donors. CDR1 and CDR2 (germline): WNHNN, SYGVQD (reference sequence). CDR3 size: 16 residues. The PCR contained 60 Vbeta and 13 Jbeta primers. Here immunoSEQ multiplex PCR was the method, and the copy in TCRdb shows in-frame clones only, minus some. The sample contains 150,000 to 200,000 clones, approximately 84% of which appear only once. The source material was PBMCs. The chain recombines TRBV10-1 with TRBJ2-5, with 8 bases matching TRBD2. Gene TRBJ2-7 matches the end of the DNA better, so the J call may be wrong. The sequence was obtained from a man between 18 and 29 years old in good health and CMV-seronegative. DNA for the CDR3: TGCGCCAGCAGGCCCTATCAGCGGGAGCGTTCCTACGAGCAGTACTTC. Translated, it gives CASRPYQRERSYEQYF.